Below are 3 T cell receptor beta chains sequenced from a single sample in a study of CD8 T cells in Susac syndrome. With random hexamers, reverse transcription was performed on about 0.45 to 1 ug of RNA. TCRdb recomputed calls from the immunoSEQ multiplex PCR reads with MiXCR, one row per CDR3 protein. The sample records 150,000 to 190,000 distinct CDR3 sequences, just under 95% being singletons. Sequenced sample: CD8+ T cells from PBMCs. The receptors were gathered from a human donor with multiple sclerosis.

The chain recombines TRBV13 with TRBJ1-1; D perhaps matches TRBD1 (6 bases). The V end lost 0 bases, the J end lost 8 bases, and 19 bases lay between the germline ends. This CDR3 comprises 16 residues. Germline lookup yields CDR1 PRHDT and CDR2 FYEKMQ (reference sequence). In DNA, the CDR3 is TGTGCCAGCAGCTTAGGAGCGACAGGCGGGCCCAGGGAAGCTTTCTTT. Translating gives CASSLGATGGPREAFF.

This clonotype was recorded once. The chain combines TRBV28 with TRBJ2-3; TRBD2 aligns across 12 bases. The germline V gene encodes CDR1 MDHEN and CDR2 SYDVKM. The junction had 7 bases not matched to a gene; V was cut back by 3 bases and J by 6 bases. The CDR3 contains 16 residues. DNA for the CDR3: TGTGCCAGCAGTTTCCGGACTAGCGGGGCGTGGGATACGCAGTATTTT. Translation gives CASSFRTSGAWDTQYF.

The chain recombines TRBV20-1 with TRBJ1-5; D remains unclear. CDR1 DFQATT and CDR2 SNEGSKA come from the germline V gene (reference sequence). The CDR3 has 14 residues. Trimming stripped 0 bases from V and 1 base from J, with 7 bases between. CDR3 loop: CSARDTGSNQPQHF. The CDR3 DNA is TGCAGTGCTAGAGATACGGGGAGCAATCAGCCCCAGCATTTT.